The 5 T cell receptor beta chains presented below share a single source sample, sequenced in a study of shared clonotypes between healthy human individuals. Repertoires were generated with immunoSEQ multiplex PCR, while TCRdb's copy carries only in-frame clones and drops some. The table has 1.5 million to 2.5 million clones, roughly 94% seen once. Naive CD8 cells, CD45RO-negative and positively selected for CCR7, excluded terminally differentiated effector memory CD45RA+ cells. The sample comprised naive CD8+ T cells sorted from blood. The receptors here all came from a young man in good health.

V is TRBV27 and J is TRBJ2-7, with D possibly called TRBD1 or TRBD2 (6 bases each). The CDR3 sequence is 13 residues long. The germline V and J ends were trimmed by 10 bases and 3 bases, with 16 bases remaining between them. Germline values: CDR1 MNHEY, CDR2 SMNVEV (reference sequence). DNA for the CDR3: TGTGCCACCGTGGGGGGCCTTAACTACGAGCAGTACTTC. Residues: CATVGGLNYEQYF.

This clone has a single count. The chain is built from TRBV11-2 and TRBJ1-1; maybe TRBD1 (6 bases). This CDR3 is 15 amino acids long. The germline gives CDR1 SGHAT, CDR2 FQNNGV. V lost 5 bases, J lost 1 base, and 14 bases lay in between. CDR3 protein: CASSILLTGNTEAFF. CDR3 DNA: TGTGCCAGCAGCATCCTTTTGACAGGGAACACTGAAGCTTTCTTT.

The chain joins TRBV5-4 to TRBJ2-4, with TRBD1 matching 7 bases. Germline trimming cut 0 bases from V and 0 bases from J; bases unmatched to any gene: 9. Per germline, CDR1 SGHNT and CDR2 YYREEE (reference sequence). The CDR3 sequence is 18 residues long. The CDR3 sequence is CASSLEGAAGGAKNIQYF. The CDR3 nucleotides read TGTGCCAGCAGCTTGGAGGGCGCGGCAGGGGGAGCCAAAAACATTCAGTACTTC.

V usage is TRBV7-9 and J usage is TRBJ2-3; the match to TRBD2 covers 9 bases. CDR1 SEHNR and CDR2 FQNEAQ come from the germline V gene (reference sequence). J lost 3 bases, V lost 3 bases, and 4 bases had no gene match. The CDR3 length is 15 residues. The chain's CDR3 is CASSFRRGGTDTQYF. In DNA, the CDR3 is TGTGCCAGCAGCTTTCGGCGGGGGGGTACAGATACGCAGTATTTT.

The sample holds one count of this clone. V is TRBV30 and J is TRBJ2-3; D not resolved. Germline lookup yields CDR1 GTSNPN and CDR2 SVGIG (reference sequence). V lost 0 bases to trimming and J lost 0 bases, with 7 bases between them. This CDR3 has 14 residues. Here the CDR3 reads CAWSVLPSTDTQYF. The CDR3 DNA is TGTGCCTGGAGTGTCCTTCCTAGCACAGATACGCAGTATTTT.